These 20 T cell receptor beta chains were all obtained from the same sample, sequenced in a study of blood T cell repertoires in COVID-19. The data were produced by immunoSEQ multiplex PCR, yet TCRdb's version contains in-frame clones alone and is incomplete. The sample carries about 230,000 clones, about 84% recorded once. Sequences were obtained from peripheral blood. The receptors stem from a woman of 80 years or more with acute or convalescent COVID-19.

This chain uses TRBV9 with TRBJ2-5; TRBD2 matches 8 bases. Trimming at V came to 3 bases and at J to 4 bases, leaving 5 bases not matched to a gene. This CDR3 is 14 amino acids long. Germline CDR1 SGDLS, CDR2 YYNGEE. The CDR3 sequence: CASSASGSLETQYF. DNA for the CDR3: TGTGCCAGCAGCGCGAGCGGGAGCCTAGAGACCCAGTACTTC.

This chain joins TRBV25-1 and TRBJ2-2; possibly TRBD1 for D (6 bases). The CDR3 spans 15 residues. Trimming stripped 6 bases from V and 2 bases from J, with 13 bases between. From germline, CDR1 is MGHDK and CDR2 SYGVNS. Written as DNA, the CDR3 is TGTGCCAGCAGGCTAGGGGGTATCAACACCGGGGAGCTGTTTTTT. Protein product: CASRLGGINTGELFF.

This chain connects TRBV3-1 (or the pseudogene TRBV3-2) to TRBJ2-2, with 11 bases matching TRBD2. From germline, CDR1 is LGHDT and CDR2 YNNKEL (reference sequence). The CDR3 length is 16 residues. After removal of 6 bases from V and 4 bases from J, the junction contained 7 bases not matched to a gene. The CDR3 is CASSDVAGGPTGELFF. The CDR3 DNA reads TGTGCCAGCAGTGATGTAGCGGGGGGGCCCACCGGGGAGCTGTTTTTT.

This clone was seen ten or more times. J is TRBJ2-3 and V is TRBV7-9; D remains ambiguous. This CDR3 is 14 amino acids long. V shed 2 bases and J shed 2 bases, with 8 bases lying between them. Germline CDR1 and CDR2: SEHNR and FQNEAQ (reference sequence). In DNA form, the CDR3 reads TGTGCCAGCAGCTTATCACGGTTCACAGATACGCAGTATTTT. Protein sequence: CASSLSRFTDTQYF.

This clone turned up a few times. The chain couples TRBV7-2 to TRBJ2-7, with a weak D call TRBD1 (6 bases). Trimming pared 5 bases from V and 1 base from J, leaving 15 bases between. This CDR3 has 15 amino acids. Germline values: CDR1 SGHTA, CDR2 FQGNSA. CDR3 sequence reads: CASSADRSISYEQYF. The CDR3 coding sequence is TGTGCCAGCAGCGCCGACAGGAGTATATCCTACGAGCAGTACTTC.

This chain links TRBV5-4 with TRBJ1-5; D perhaps matches TRBD1 (5 bases). Germline assignment: CDR1 SGHNT and CDR2 YYREEE (reference sequence). This CDR3 comprises 14 residues. Trimming shortened V by 1 base and J by 1 base, and 6 bases separated the two germline ends. Here the CDR3 DNA reads TGTGCCAGCAGCTTGTCAGGGAGCAATCAGCCCCAGCATTTT. It codes for CASSLSGSNQPQHF.

This sequence joins TRBV20-1 and TRBJ1-1; weak D call: TRBD1 (5 bases). The CDR3 covers 11 residues. Deletions cut 1 base from V and 6 bases from J, with 6 bases between. Germline V gives CDR1 DFQATT, CDR2 SNEGSKA (reference sequence). In DNA form, the CDR3 reads TGCAGTGCTAGAGGGGGCGCTGAAGCTTTCTTT. Protein: CSARGGAEAFF.

V is TRBV19 and J is TRBJ1-5; 9 bases line up with TRBD1. V was pared by 8 bases and J by 0 bases, with 23 bases of the junction left unmatched. The germline CDR1 and CDR2 sequences are LNHDA and SQIVND (reference sequence). CDR3 length equals 21 residues. The CDR3 bases are TGTGCCAGTGACCGAGGGTGGACTAGGACAGGGGCGACTCTTAGCAATCAGCCCCAGCATTTT. Translated, it gives CASDRGWTRTGATLSNQPQHF. The full variable domain, in which reference TRBV19 and TRBJ1-5 provide the parts outside the CDR3, is DGGITQSPKYLFRKEGQNVTLSCEQNLNHDAMYWYRQDPGQGLRLIYYSQIVNDFQKGDIAEGYSVSREKKESFPLTVTSAQKNPTAFYLCASDRGWTRTGATLSNQPQHFGDGTRLSIL.

This CDR3 is CASSPGQGVTYEQYF. CDR3 bases: TGTGCCAGTAGCCCAGGACAGGGGGTAACCTACGAGCAGTACTTC. The rearrangement joins TRBV19 to TRBJ2-7, with 10 bases that match TRBD1. CDR1 is LNHDA and CDR2 is SQIVND in the germline V gene (reference sequence). The CDR3 length is 15 residues. The trim removed 6 bases at V and 2 bases at J, leaving 7 bases unmatched.

The chain links TRBV6-5 to TRBJ1-1, with unresolved D. Germline-derived CDR1 and CDR2 are MNHEY and SVGAGI. The CDR3 loop spans 14 amino acids. V was pared by 6 bases and J by 1 base, with 12 bases between. The chain's CDR3 is CASRRRETNTEAFF. CDR3 nucleotide sequence: TGTGCCAGCAGACGTAGGGAGACGAACACTGAAGCTTTCTTT.

CDR3 protein: CASSYPGSKETQYF. CDR3 bases: TGTGCCAGCAGCTATCCCGGGTCAAAAGAGACCCAGTACTTC. This chain uses TRBV7-3 with TRBJ2-5; D gene uncertain. This CDR3 spans 14 amino acids. Trimming removed 4 bases from V and 3 bases from J, with 12 bases in between. Per germline, CDR1 SGHTA and CDR2 FQGTGA.

J is TRBJ2-2 and V is TRBV7-2; 10 bases are a match to TRBD2. CDR1 and CDR2 (germline): SGHTA, FQGNSA. J was trimmed by 4 bases and V by 5 bases; bases with no gene match: 7. The CDR3 spans 16 residues. The CDR3 region has the DNA TGTGCCAGCAGCACTAGCGGGGTTGGCGGCACCGGGGAGCTGTTTTTT. Amino acid sequence: CASSTSGVGGTGELFF. The full variable domain, with the rest looked up from reference TRBV7-2 and TRBJ2-2, is GAGVSQSPSNKVTEKGKDVELRCDPISGHTALYWYRQSLGQGLEFLIYFQGNSAPDKSGLPSDRFSAERTGGSVSTLTIQRTQQEDSAVYLCASSTSGVGGTGELFFGEGSRLTVL.

V usage is TRBV5-1 and J usage is TRBJ1-5; D ambiguous. The CDR3 length is 16 residues. Between the trimmed V and J ends, which lost 0 bases and 0 bases, there was a span of 10 bases. The germline gives CDR1 SGHRS, CDR2 YFSETQ. As DNA, the CDR3 is TGCGCCAGCAGCTTGGCCGGAGGGCCTAGCAATCAGCCCCAGCATTTT. It translates to CASSLAGGPSNQPQHF.

The rearrangement uses TRBV6-5 and TRBJ2-5; D might be TRBD2 (5 bases). V was shortened by 0 bases and J by 4 bases, with 15 bases between the two germline ends. Per the germline V gene, CDR1 is MNHEY and CDR2 is SVGAGI. The CDR3 is 16 residues long. CDR3: CASSYSFLLAIETQYF. DNA of the CDR3: TGTGCCAGCAGTTACTCTTTTCTCCTAGCAATAGAGACCCAGTACTTC.

This chain links TRBV6-4 with TRBJ1-2, with TRBD1 as a possible D gene (5 bases). CDR1 MRHNA and CDR2 SNTAGT come from the germline V gene. V lost 10 bases and J lost 4, with 16 bases in between. This CDR3 has 13 amino acids. The DNA for the CDR3 is TGTGCCATCCCGCCGCGGGACCCCTATGGCTACACCTTC. Residues: CAIPPRDPYGYTF.

The CDR3 is CATSDLRRRGDNEQFF. The CDR3 bases are TGTGCCACCAGTGACCTCCGCCGGCGGGGGGACAATGAGCAGTTCTTC. V is TRBV24-1 and J is TRBJ2-1; TRBD2 agrees at 8 bases. Unmatched junction bases numbered 9, after V lost 4 bases and J lost 5 bases. Looked up from germline, CDR1 is KGHDR and CDR2 is SFDVKD. The CDR3 contains 16 residues.

The V call is TRBV6-5, the J call TRBJ1-6, with 12 bases lining up with TRBD1. This CDR3 comprises 15 residues. J was trimmed by 10 bases and V by 6 bases; bases with no gene match: 7. The germline V gene encodes CDR1 MNHEY and CDR2 SVGAGI. CDR3 DNA: TGTGCCAGCAGCCTAGGGGGGACAGGGGGCTCACCCCTCCACTTT. Residues: CASSLGGTGGSPLHF.

The chain combines TRBV5-6 with TRBJ1-4; 9 bases map to TRBD1. Germline values: CDR1 SGHDT, CDR2 YYEEEE. After removal of 3 bases from V and 3 bases from J, the junction contained 3 bases not matched to a gene. This CDR3 spans 15 amino acids. CDR3 residues: CASSSQGAANEKLFF. CDR3 in DNA: TGTGCCAGCAGCTCACAGGGGGCTGCTAATGAAAAACTGTTTTTT.

This clone came up a few times. The chain carries TRBV12-5 and TRBJ2-7; 8 positions agree with TRBD2. V dropped 2 bases and J dropped 2; count of bases not matched to a gene: 8. Germline V gives CDR1 LGHNT, CDR2 FRNRAP. The CDR3 runs to 16 residues. CDR3 amino acids: CASGLPLSGATYEQYF. CDR3 bases: TGTGCTAGTGGTTTGCCACTTAGCGGGGCGACCTACGAGCAGTACTTC.

This chain uses TRBV6-5 with TRBJ2-1, with no clear D. The germline V gene has CDR1 MNHEY and CDR2 SVGAGI. The CDR3 extends over 13 amino acids. V shed 7 bases and J shed 6 bases, with 13 bases lying between them. The CDR3 loop is CASTLFGGNEQFF. CDR3 nucleotide sequence: TGTGCCAGCACCCTCTTCGGCGGCAATGAGCAGTTCTTC.